Shown below are 28 T cell receptor beta chains from a single sample sequenced in a study of CD8 T cells in Susac syndrome. After extraction with the RNeasy kit, about 0.5 to 1 ug of the RNA was reverse transcribed using random hexamers. TCRdb passed the immunoSEQ multiplex PCR reads through MiXCR, listing each CDR3 protein once. The table records some 120,000 distinct CDR3 sequences, around 94% of them present only once. Sequencing input: CD4+ T cells from PBMCs. These receptors originate from a human donor in good health.

This chain connects TRBV9 to TRBJ2-3; D is perhaps TRBD2 (6 bases). V was trimmed by 0 bases and J by 3 bases, leaving 11 bases between them. Germline assignment: CDR1 SGDLS and CDR2 YYNGEE. This CDR3 region has 15 residues. Written as DNA, the CDR3 is TGTGCCAGCAGCGTAGCCGGGAGAATGACAGATACGCAGTATTTT. Its translation: CASSVAGRMTDTQYF.

CDR3 sequence reads: CASSVGQGNQPQHF. The CDR3 region has the DNA TGTGCCAGCAGCGTTGGACAGGGAAATCAGCCCCAGCATTTT. This rearrangement joins TRBV2 to TRBJ1-5; 8 bases fit TRBD1. The CDR3 runs to 14 residues. Germline-derived CDR1 and CDR2 are SNHLY and FYNNEI. Losses at the gene ends were 6 bases for V and 4 bases for J; bases not matched to a gene: 5.

The V and J genes are TRBV7-3 and TRBJ2-5; D is unresolved. Trimming removed 5 bases from V and 2 bases from J, with 15 bases in between. Per germline, CDR1 SGHTA and CDR2 FQGTGA. The CDR3 loop spans 15 amino acids. CDR3 amino acids: CASSLRAYAQETQYF. CDR3 bases: TGTGCCAGCAGCCTCCGGGCCTACGCACAAGAGACCCAGTACTTC.

The J gene is TRBJ1-1, the V gene TRBV20-1, with D tentatively TRBD1 (6 bases). This CDR3 region has 16 residues. Trimming shortened V by 1 base and J by 1 base, and 16 bases separated the two germline ends. The germline gives CDR1 DFQATT, CDR2 SNEGSKA (reference sequence). The CDR3 nucleotides are TGCAGTGCTAGAGCCATAAACAGGGTGTCGAACACTGAAGCTTTCTTT. Translated, it gives CSARAINRVSNTEAFF.

V usage is TRBV6-6 and J usage is TRBJ2-7; TRBD2 agrees at 10 bases. The trim removed 6 bases at V and 4 bases at J, leaving 9 bases unmatched. This CDR3 contains 15 residues. Germline V gives CDR1 MNHNY, CDR2 SVGAGI (reference sequence). CDR3 DNA sequence: TGTGCCAGCAGACAAAGAGCGGGAGGGACTTACGAGCAGTACTTC. As protein: CASRQRAGGTYEQYF.

The V call is TRBV6-5, the J call TRBJ2-5; TRBD2 aligns across 12 bases. CDR1 and CDR2 (germline): MNHEY, SVGAGI. CDR3 size: 17 residues. The V segment lost 0 bases and the J segment 2 bases; nucleotides outside the gene matches: 4. The CDR3 coding sequence is TGTGCCAGCAGTTACTCGGGGCTAGCGGGAGGGCAAGAGACCCAGTACTTC. Protein product: CASSYSGLAGGQETQYF.

This chain connects TRBV6-5 to TRBJ2-3; TRBD2 matches 10 bases. Germline trimming cut 0 bases from V and 1 base from J; bases unmatched to any gene: 4. Germline V gives CDR1 MNHEY, CDR2 SVGAGI. This CDR3 has 17 amino acids. This chain's CDR3 is CASSYSRGLAGTDTQYF. The CDR3 DNA reads as TGTGCCAGCAGTTACTCGCGAGGACTAGCGGGCACAGATACGCAGTATTTT.

This clonotype was recorded once. This sequence joins TRBV6-5 and TRBJ2-7, with a weak D call TRBD2 (6 bases). Germline V CDR1 and CDR2: MNHEY, SVGAGI. V was pared by 3 bases and J by 4 bases, with 13 bases between. The CDR3 runs to 14 residues. This CDR3 is CASSYSSSGYEQYF. The CDR3 DNA reads as TGTGCCAGCAGTTATAGTAGTAGCGGTTACGAGCAGTACTTC.

This chain joins TRBV19 and TRBJ2-1; the match to TRBD2 covers 9 bases. The ends lost 4 bases at V and 3 bases at J; junction bases unmatched: 7. The germline gives CDR1 LNHDA, CDR2 SQIVND (reference sequence). The CDR3 loop spans 16 amino acids. The CDR3 reads CASSTHLAGIYNEQFF. CDR3 DNA sequence: TGTGCCAGTAGTACTCACCTAGCGGGAATCTACAATGAGCAGTTCTTC. Full variable domain (missing parts from reference TRBV19 and TRBJ2-1): DGGITQSPKYLFRKEGQNVTLSCEQNLNHDAMYWYRQDPGQGLRLIYYSQIVNDFQKGDIAEGYSVSREKKESFPLTVTSAQKNPTAFYLCASSTHLAGIYNEQFFGPGTRLTVL.

This chain uses TRBV27 with TRBJ2-2, with D perhaps given as TRBD1 or TRBD2 (6 bases each). The V end lost 2 bases, the J end lost 5 bases, and 12 bases lay between the germline ends. The germline CDR1 and CDR2 sequences are MNHEY and SMNVEV (reference sequence). The CDR3 is made up of 15 amino acids. CDR3 region: CASSLRGRKTGELFF. CDR3 nucleotide sequence: TGTGCCAGCAGTTTACGGGGGCGCAAAACCGGGGAGCTGTTTTTT.

This CDR3 is CASSLAASWGQETQYF. In DNA, the CDR3 is TGTGCCAGCAGCTTGGCCGCTAGCTGGGGACAAGAGACCCAGTACTTC. The J gene is TRBJ2-5, the V gene TRBV5-5, with D tentatively TRBD2 (5 bases). V was clipped by 0 bases and J by 2 bases, with 14 bases between them. From germline, CDR1 is SGHKS and CDR2 YYEKEE (reference sequence). The length of the CDR3 is 16 residues.

The genes are TRBV24-1 and TRBJ2-1, with D hard to call. The ends were cut back, 1 base at V and 8 bases at J, with 11 bases in the middle. CDR1 KGHDR and CDR2 SFDVKD come from the germline V gene. The CDR3 sequence is 14 residues long. The CDR3 DNA reads TGTGCCACCAGTGATTTACGGTTCCGAGATGAGCAGTTCTTC. It specifies CATSDLRFRDEQFF.

This chain uses TRBV6-5 with TRBJ1-3; 7 nucleotides match TRBD1. There are 18 residues in the CDR3. The germline V gene encodes CDR1 MNHEY and CDR2 SVGAGI. V shed 4 bases, J shed 0 bases, and the junction held 12 bases outside the gene matches. In DNA form, the CDR3 reads TGTGCCAGCAGTTTGGGACAGACAAGAGAGTCCTCTGGAAACACCATATATTTT. This codes for CASSLGQTRESSGNTIYF.

The J gene is TRBJ2-1, the V gene TRBV5-6; 14 positions match TRBD2. Germline V gene lookup returns CDR1 SGHDT and CDR2 YYEEEE. The CDR3 extends over 16 amino acids. J lost 4 bases, V lost 3 bases, and 3 bases had no gene match. CDR3 DNA sequence: TGTGCCAGCAGCTGGGGACTAGCGGGAGATTACAATGAGCAGTTCTTC. Translation: CASSWGLAGDYNEQFF.

The chain is built from TRBV29-1 and TRBJ2-7; TRBD1 matches at 9 bases. The CDR3 consists of 12 residues. Trimming cost V 6 bases and J 5 bases; bases outside gene matches: 5. CDR1 SQVTM and CDR2 ANQGSEA come from the germline V gene. The CDR3 nucleotides are TGCAGCGTATGGGGACAGGGAGACGAGCAGTACTTC. It translates to CSVWGQGDEQYF.

V and J are TRBV18 and TRBJ1-2, with D hard to call. The V end was cut by 0 bases, the J end by 6 bases, with 5 bases between. The V gene's germline CDR1 is KGHSH and CDR2 LQKENI. The CDR3 length is 12 residues. CDR3 in amino acids: CASSPPSDGYTF. As DNA, the CDR3 is TGTGCCAGCTCACCACCGAGCGATGGCTACACCTTC.

The genes are TRBV6-6 and TRBJ1-1; TRBD1 is a possible D gene (5 bases). This CDR3 is built from 12 residues. Trimming pared 7 bases from V and 6 bases from J, leaving 12 bases between. Germline V CDR1 and CDR2: MNHNY, SVGAGI (reference sequence). The DNA for the CDR3 is TGTGCCAGCACGGGCGTAGGGGCTGAAGCTTTCTTT. Its translation: CASTGVGAEAFF.

The rearrangement links TRBV29-1 to TRBJ1-4; D is perhaps TRBD1 (5 bases). The CDR3 contains 15 residues. Germline assignment: CDR1 SQVTM and CDR2 ANQGSEA. The germline V and J ends were trimmed by 4 bases and 8 bases, with 20 bases remaining between them. The CDR3 region is CSVGEGQIQEEKLFF. The CDR3 DNA reads TGCAGCGTTGGTGAGGGGCAAATTCAGGAGGAAAAACTGTTTTTT.

V and J are TRBV30 and TRBJ1-5; weak D call: TRBD1 (5 bases). The germline CDR1 and CDR2 sequences are GTSNPN and SVGIG (reference sequence). Deletions cut 2 bases from V and 0 bases from J, with 11 bases between. This CDR3 has 15 residues. This CDR3 reads CAWSPGLSSNQPQHF. As DNA, the CDR3 is TGTGCCTGGAGTCCGGGACTGAGTAGCAATCAGCCCCAGCATTTT. Variable domain in full (rest from reference TRBV30 and TRBJ1-5): SQTIHQWPATLVQPVGSPLSLECTVEGTSNPNLYWYRQAAGRGLQLLFYSVGIGQISSEVPQNLSASRPQDRQFILSSKKLLLSDSGFYLCAWSPGLSSNQPQHFGDGTRLSIL.

The rearrangement uses TRBV24-1 and TRBJ2-2; 8 nucleotides line up with TRBD2. Germline CDR1 reads KGHDR; CDR2 reads SFDVKD. CDR3 length equals 13 residues. The J segment lost 5 bases and the V segment lost 5 bases, leaving 0 bases of the junction unmatched. CDR3 sequence (DNA): TGTGCCACCAGTGCGGGGGGGACCGGGGAGCTGTTTTTT. Its translation: CATSAGGTGELFF.

This chain joins TRBV5-1 and TRBJ2-1; 9 nucleotides match TRBD2. CDR3 length: 15 residues. J lost 7 bases, V lost 0 bases, and 5 bases had no gene match. The germline V gene has CDR1 SGHRS and CDR2 YFSETQ. CDR3 sequence: CASSLVGLAMNEQFF. CDR3 nucleotide sequence: TGCGCCAGCAGCTTGGTAGGACTAGCGATGAATGAGCAGTTCTTC.

This sequence joins TRBV3-1 and TRBJ2-7; the D gene is possibly TRBD2 (5 bases). Germline loops: CDR1 LGHDT, CDR2 YNNKEL (reference sequence). The CDR3 consists of 15 residues. V was cut by 4 bases and J by 3 bases, with 16 bases left in between. CDR3: CASSPDVGGFYEQYF. In DNA form, the CDR3 reads TGTGCCAGCAGCCCGGACGTAGGAGGATTCTACGAGCAGTACTTC.

The chain couples TRBV19 to TRBJ1-5, with D unclear. The length of the CDR3 is 14 residues. Germline V gene lookup returns CDR1 LNHDA and CDR2 SQIVND (reference sequence). This CDR3 reads CATTSKALNQPQHF. CDR3 coding DNA: TGTGCTACAACCAGTAAGGCACTCAATCAGCCCCAGCATTTT.

This sequence joins TRBV6-5 and TRBJ2-2, with TRBD2 identical over 7 bases. In germline, CDR1 is MNHEY, CDR2 SVGAGI. The J segment lost 3 bases and the V segment lost 6 bases, leaving 4 bases of the junction unmatched. The CDR3 has 14 residues. CDR3 in DNA: TGTGCCAGCAGGACTAGCTGGGACACCGGGGAGCTGTTTTTT. Protein product: CASRTSWDTGELFF.

The chain has TRBV5-6 and TRBJ1-1; 8 nucleotides align to TRBD1. The length of the CDR3 is 14 residues. CDR1 is SGHDT and CDR2 is YYEEEE in the germline V gene. V was pared by 3 bases and J by 2 bases, with 3 bases of the junction left unmatched. CDR3 sequence (DNA): TGTGCCAGCAGCTGGACAGGGATTAACACTGAAGCTTTCTTT. As protein: CASSWTGINTEAFF.

The V call is TRBV29-1, the J call TRBJ1-5; 7 nucleotides agree with TRBD1. Germline CDR1 SQVTM, CDR2 ANQGSEA. This CDR3 has 13 residues. With V trimmed by 7 bases and J by 4 bases, 7 bases remained unmatched. The CDR3 sequence is CSAVTGTNQPQHF. In nucleotides, the CDR3 is TGCAGCGCCGTGACAGGGACAAATCAGCCCCAGCATTTT. The variable domain in full, completed from reference TRBV29-1 and TRBJ1-5, reads SAVISQKPSRDICQRGTSLTIQCQVDSQVTMMFWYRQQPGQSLTLIATANQGSEATYESGFVIDKFPISRPNLTFSTLTVSNMSPEDSSIYLCSAVTGTNQPQHFGDGTRLSIL.

The rearrangement joins TRBV24-1 to TRBJ2-5; possibly TRBD2 for D (5 bases). Trimming pared 0 bases from V and 4 bases from J, leaving 8 bases between. The CDR3 runs 14 residues. The germline V gene encodes CDR1 KGHDR and CDR2 SFDVKD. CDR3 in amino acids: CATSDLSRGETQYF. In DNA form, the CDR3 reads TGTGCCACCAGTGATTTGAGTCGGGGAGAGACCCAGTACTTC.

J is TRBJ2-3 and V is TRBV24-1; D possibly matches TRBD1 or TRBD2 (5 bases each). Trimming cost V 9 bases and J 4 bases, with 22 bases left between them. Looked up from germline, CDR1 is KGHDR and CDR2 is SFDVKD. This CDR3 is 16 amino acids long. The CDR3 reads CATSPKGDGFSDTQYF. CDR3 coding DNA: TGTGCCACCTCCCCAAAAGGGGACGGGTTCTCAGATACGCAGTATTTT.